A selection of T cell receptor beta chains follows, all from one sample in a study of PD-L1 blockade in urothelial cancer. Sequencing used immunoSEQ multiplex PCR; TCRdb keeps in-frame clones, though not all of them. The repertoire holds 35,000 to 45,000 clones, with about a third as singletons. Sample: tumor tissue, taken before atezolizumab (anti-PD-L1) treatment. These receptors were obtained from a man aged 55 to 69 with urothelial cancer. Both conserved end residues are part of each CDR3. The D gene is left open where the match is weak. Clone size, where shown, is once, few, many, or a class for clones that have expanded.

NA	TRBV11-3	TRBJ2-7	14	many	CASSPAGFSYEQYF	TGTGCCAGCAGCCCGGCGGGGTTCTCCTACGAGCAGTACTTC
TRBD1	TRBV11-3	TRBJ2-7	15	many	CASSISGTGPYEQYF	TGTGCCAGCAGCATCTCCGGGACAGGACCCTACGAGCAGTACTTC
TRBD1	TRBV11-3	TRBJ1-5	15	many	CASSLDDRVNQPQHF	TGTGCCAGCAGCTTAGATGACAGGGTCAATCAGCCCCAGCATTTT
NA	TRBV18	TRBJ2-7	15	NA	CASSPRVAFSYEQYF	TGTGCCAGCTCACCACGGGTAGCGTTCTCCTACGAGCAGTACTTC
NA	TRBV7-7	TRBJ1-3	16	few	CASSPTWTSSGNTIYF	TGTGCCAGCAGCCCGACATGGACGAGCTCTGGAAACACCATATATTTT
NA	TRBV6-8	TRBJ2-2	13	few	CASSLRGTGELFF	TGTGCCAGCAGTTTGCGGGGAACCGGGGAGCTGTTTTTT
NA	TRBV19	TRBJ2-3	15	NA	CASSISTGSPDTQYF	TGTGCCAGTAGTATCTCCACAGGGAGTCCAGATACGCAGTATTTT
NA	TRBV28	TRBJ1-5	15	NA	CASSSRDILNQPQHF	TGTGCCAGCAGTTCCCGGGACATTCTCAATCAGCCCCAGCATTTT
NA	TRBV19	TRBJ1-5	13	few	CASSISFDQPQHF	TGTGCCAGTAGTATTAGTTTCGATCAGCCCCAGCATTTT
TRBD1	TRBV6-8	TRBJ2-5	13	NA	CASSYDRVKTQYF	TGTGCCAGCAGTTACGACAGGGTGAAGACCCAGTACTTC
NA	TRBV7-1	TRBJ1-1	13	few	CASSLTVNTEAFF	TGTGCCAGCAGCTTAACAGTGAACACTGAAGCTTTCTTT
NA	TRBV30	TRBJ1-2	11	NA	CAWSRGAPCSF	TGTGCCTGGAGTAGGGGCGCCCCCTGTTCCTTC
NA	TRBV28	TRBJ1-4	15	few	CASSEKGFWGEKLFF	TGTGCCAGCAGTGAGAAAGGGTTCTGGGGGGAAAAACTGTTTTTT
TRBD1	TRBV30	TRBJ2-7	15	NA	CAWSVTDRAANEQYF	TGTGCCTGGAGTGTAACGGACAGGGCAGCAAACGAGCAGTACTTC
NA	TRBV6-8	TRBJ1-5	17	medium-sized	CASSEIRDGLGNQPQHF	TGTGCCAGCAGCGAGATCCGGGACGGCCTTGGCAATCAGCCCCAGCATTTT